This is a list of T cell receptor beta chains from one sample in a study of blood T cell repertoires in COVID-19. Profiled with immunoSEQ multiplex PCR; TCRdb holds only in-frame clones, not every one. The table records some 99,000 clones, around three quarters of them present only once. Sequencing was done on a sample of peripheral blood. These TCRs come from a human donor in a cohort sampled during active or convalescent COVID-19. CDR3s include the opening cysteine and the closing phenylalanine or tryptophan. D genes are given only for firm matches. Not all rows give a size; the values are once, few, many and, for expanded clones, a class.

v_call	j_call	clone_size	d_call	cdr3_nt	cdr3_aa
TRBV4-3	TRBJ2-1	few	TRBD2	TGCGCCAGCAGCCAAGATGGGACTAGCGGATACAATGAGCAGTTCTTC	CASSQDGTSGYNEQFF
TRBV29-1	TRBJ1-5	NA	TRBD1	TGCAGCGTTTCCGGGACAGGGAGCAATCAGCCCCAGCATTTT	CSVSGTGSNQPQHF
TRBV6-6	TRBJ1-1	NA	NA	TGTGCCAGCAGTTACTTGGGCCCTGAAGCTTTCTTT	CASSYLGPEAFF
TRBV3-1/TRBV3-2	TRBJ1-2	NA	NA	TGTGCCAGCAGCCGCTCGGGGATAGCGGCCTATGGCTACACCTTC	CASSRSGIAAYGYTF
TRBV29-1	TRBJ2-1	few	NA	TGCAGCGTCAAAGAGACTAACCACAATGAGCAGTTCTTC	CSVKETNHNEQFF
TRBV4-3	TRBJ2-7	few	NA	TGCGCCAGCAGCCAAGACGGAATTTCGGAGGGGACCCAGGATCCCTACGAGCAGTACTTC	CASSQDGISEGTQDPYEQYF
TRBV28	TRBJ2-7	NA	NA	TGTGCCAGCAGTTTAGCAGGGGTGTACGAGCAGTACTTC	CASSLAGVYEQYF
TRBV7-2	TRBJ2-7	NA	NA	TGTGCCAGCAGCTTATACCAGGGCTACGAGCAGTACTTC	CASSLYQGYEQYF
TRBV20-1	TRBJ2-5	NA	NA	TGCAGCGCCTCCGGGAGAGAGACCCAGTACTTC	CSASGRETQYF
TRBV5-1	TRBJ1-2	NA	NA	TGCGCCAGCAGCTCACAGGGTATGGGAGCTGTAGCTAACTATGGCTACACCTTC	CASSSQGMGAVANYGYTF
TRBV24-1	TRBJ1-4	many	TRBD1	TGTGCCACCAGTCCCGGGACAGTGCCAAGTAAACTGTTTTTT	CATSPGTVPSKLFF
TRBV5-4	TRBJ1-1	NA	NA	TGTGCCAGCAGCTTGACGGGGTACACTGAAGCTTTCTTT	CASSLTGYTEAFF
TRBV20-1	TRBJ1-2	NA	NA	TGCAGTGCTAGTATGCGTTTCGGCTACACCTTC	CSASMRFGYTF
TRBV7-6	TRBJ2-5	NA	NA	TGTGCCAGCAGCGTCCAGGGGTTTCAAGAGACCCAGTACTTC	CASSVQGFQETQYF
TRBV6-5	TRBJ2-1	NA	NA	TGTGCCAGCCTATCCCCCACTAGTACGGTCAATGAGCAGTTCTTC	CASLSPTSTVNEQFF
TRBV10-3	TRBJ2-7	NA	TRBD2	TGTGCCATCTTAGCGGGGGGTTCTGATGAGCAGTACTTC	CAILAGGSDEQYF